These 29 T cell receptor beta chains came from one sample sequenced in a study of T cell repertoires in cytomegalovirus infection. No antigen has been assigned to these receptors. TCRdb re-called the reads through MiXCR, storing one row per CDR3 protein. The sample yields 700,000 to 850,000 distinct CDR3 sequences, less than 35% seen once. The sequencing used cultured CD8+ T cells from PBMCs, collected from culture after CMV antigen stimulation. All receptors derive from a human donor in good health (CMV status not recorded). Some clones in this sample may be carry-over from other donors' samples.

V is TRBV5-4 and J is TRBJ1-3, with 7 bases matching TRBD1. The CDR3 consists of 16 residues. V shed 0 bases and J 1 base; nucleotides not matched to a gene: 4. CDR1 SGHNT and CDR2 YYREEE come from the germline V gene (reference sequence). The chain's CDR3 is CASSLDRGGSGNTIYF. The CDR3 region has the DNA TGTGCCAGCAGCTTGGACAGGGGTGGATCTGGAAACACCATATATTTT.

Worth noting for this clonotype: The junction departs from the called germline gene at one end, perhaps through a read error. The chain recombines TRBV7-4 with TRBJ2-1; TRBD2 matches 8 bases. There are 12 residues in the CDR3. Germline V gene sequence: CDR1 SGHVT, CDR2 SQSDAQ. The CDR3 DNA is TGTGCCGGCAGCCCGGGGGGGACTGAGCAGTTCTTC. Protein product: CAGSPGGTEQFF.

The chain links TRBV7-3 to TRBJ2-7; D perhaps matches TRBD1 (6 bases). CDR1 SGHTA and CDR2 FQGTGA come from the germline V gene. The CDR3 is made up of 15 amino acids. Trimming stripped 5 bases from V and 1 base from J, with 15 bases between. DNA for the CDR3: TGTGCCAGCAGCCTTGGGGGACACCGGTCCTACGAGCAGTACGTC. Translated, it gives CASSLGGHRSYEQYV.

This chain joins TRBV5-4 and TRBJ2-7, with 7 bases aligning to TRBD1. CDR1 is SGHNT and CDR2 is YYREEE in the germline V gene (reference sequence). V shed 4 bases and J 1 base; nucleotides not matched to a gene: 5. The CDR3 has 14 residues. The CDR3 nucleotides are TGTGCCAGCAGCGCCAAGGGGGCATCCTACGAGCAGTACGTC. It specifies CASSAKGASYEQYV.

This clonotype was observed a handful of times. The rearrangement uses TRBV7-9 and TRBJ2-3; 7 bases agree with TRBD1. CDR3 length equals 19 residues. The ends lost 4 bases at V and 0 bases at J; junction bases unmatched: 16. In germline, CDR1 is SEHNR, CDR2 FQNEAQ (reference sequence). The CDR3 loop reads CASSSNPRTGLVSTDTQYF. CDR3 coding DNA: TGTGCCAGCAGCTCAAACCCCAGGACAGGCCTCGTCAGCACAGATACGCAGTATTTT.

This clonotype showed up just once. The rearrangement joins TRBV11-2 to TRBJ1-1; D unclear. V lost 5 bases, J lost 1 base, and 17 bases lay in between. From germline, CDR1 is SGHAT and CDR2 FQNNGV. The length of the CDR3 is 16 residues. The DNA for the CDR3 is TGTGCCAGCAGCCTCTGGGTAAAATCGGAGAACACTGAAGCTTTCTTT. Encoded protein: CASSLWVKSENTEAFF.

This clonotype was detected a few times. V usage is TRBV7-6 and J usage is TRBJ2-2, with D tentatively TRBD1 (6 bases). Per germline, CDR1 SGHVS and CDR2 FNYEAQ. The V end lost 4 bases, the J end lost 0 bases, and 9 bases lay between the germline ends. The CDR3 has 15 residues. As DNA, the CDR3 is TGTGCCAGCAGCTGGGGGCAGCCGAACACCGGGGAGCTGTTTTTT. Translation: CASSWGQPNTGELFF.

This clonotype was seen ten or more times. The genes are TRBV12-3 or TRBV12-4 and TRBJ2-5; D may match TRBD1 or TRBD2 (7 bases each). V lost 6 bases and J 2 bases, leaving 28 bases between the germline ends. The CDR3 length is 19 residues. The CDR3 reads CASSPGQGGRTGDQETQYF. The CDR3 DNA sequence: TGTGCCAGCAGCCCAGGGCAGGGGGGGAGAACGGGAGATCAAGAGACCCAGTACTTC.

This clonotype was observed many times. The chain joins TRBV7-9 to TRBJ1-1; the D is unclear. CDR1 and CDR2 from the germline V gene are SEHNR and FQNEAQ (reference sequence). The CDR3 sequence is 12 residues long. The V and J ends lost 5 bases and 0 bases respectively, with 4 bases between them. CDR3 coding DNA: TGTGCCAGCAGCCGGTTGAACACTGAAGCTTTCTTT. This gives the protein CASSRLNTEAFF.

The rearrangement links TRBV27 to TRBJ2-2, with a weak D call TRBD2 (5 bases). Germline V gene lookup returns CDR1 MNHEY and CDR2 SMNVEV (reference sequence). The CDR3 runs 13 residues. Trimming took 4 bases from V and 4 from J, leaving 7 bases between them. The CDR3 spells CASSYLATGELFF. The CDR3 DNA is TGTGCCAGCAGTTACCTAGCCACCGGGGAGCTGTTTTTT.

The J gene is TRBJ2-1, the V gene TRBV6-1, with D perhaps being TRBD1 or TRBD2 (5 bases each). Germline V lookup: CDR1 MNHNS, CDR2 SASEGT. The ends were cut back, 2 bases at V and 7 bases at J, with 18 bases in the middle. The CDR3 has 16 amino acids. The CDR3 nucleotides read TGTGCCAGCAGTGAACTAGGGACCGGGTTAGGGAATGAGCAGTTCTTC. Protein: CASSELGTGLGNEQFF.

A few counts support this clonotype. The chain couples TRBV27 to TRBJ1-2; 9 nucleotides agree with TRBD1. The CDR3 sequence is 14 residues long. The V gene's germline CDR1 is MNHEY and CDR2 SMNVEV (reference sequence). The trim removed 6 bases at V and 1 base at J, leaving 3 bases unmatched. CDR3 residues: CASSWTGDNYGYTF. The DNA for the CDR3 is TGTGCCAGCAGCTGGACAGGGGATAACTATGGCTACACCTTC.

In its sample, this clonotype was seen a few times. DNA of the CDR3: TGTGCCAGCTTACAGCTGTCCAAAAACATTCAGTACTTC. Protein sequence: CASLQLSKNIQYF. V is TRBV12-3 or TRBV12-4 and J is TRBJ2-4; D uncertain. The V gene lost 8 bases and the J gene lost 2 bases, with 10 bases spanning the gap. The CDR3 runs 13 residues.

CDR3 bases: TGTGCCAGCAGTGAATTTCAGGGTCAGCCCCAGCATTTT. Protein: CASSEFQGQPQHF. This sequence joins TRBV25-1 and TRBJ1-5, with D maybe TRBD1 (5 bases). Trimming shortened V by 1 base and J by 6 bases, and 7 bases separated the two germline ends. Germline CDR1 is MGHDK and CDR2 is SYGVNS. The CDR3 has 13 residues.

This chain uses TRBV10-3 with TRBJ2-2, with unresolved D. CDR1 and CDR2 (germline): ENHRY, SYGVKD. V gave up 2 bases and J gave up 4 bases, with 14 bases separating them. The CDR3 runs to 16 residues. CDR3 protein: CAISEGFGPPTGELFF. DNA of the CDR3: TGTGCCATCAGTGAGGGGTTTGGACCCCCCACCGGGGAGCTGTTTTTT.

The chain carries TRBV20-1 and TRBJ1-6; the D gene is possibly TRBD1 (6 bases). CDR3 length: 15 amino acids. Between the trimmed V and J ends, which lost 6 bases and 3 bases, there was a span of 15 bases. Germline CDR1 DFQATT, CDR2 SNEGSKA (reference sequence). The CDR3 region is CSAPTWTDYNSPLHF. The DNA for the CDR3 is TGCAGTGCCCCGACCTGGACAGACTATAATTCACCCCTCCACTTT.

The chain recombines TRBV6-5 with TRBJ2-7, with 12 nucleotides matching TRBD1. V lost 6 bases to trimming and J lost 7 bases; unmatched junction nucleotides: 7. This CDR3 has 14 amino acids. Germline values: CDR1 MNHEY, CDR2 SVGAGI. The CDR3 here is CASSRDRGRDEQYF. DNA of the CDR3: TGTGCCAGCAGCAGGGACAGGGGGCGCGATGAGCAGTACTTC.

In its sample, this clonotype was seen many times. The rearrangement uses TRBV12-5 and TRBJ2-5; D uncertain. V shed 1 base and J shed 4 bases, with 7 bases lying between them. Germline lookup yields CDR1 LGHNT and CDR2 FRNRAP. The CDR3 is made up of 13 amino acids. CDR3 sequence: CASGLGQRETQYF. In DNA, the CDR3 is TGTGCTAGTGGTTTGGGCCAGAGAGAGACCCAGTACTTC.

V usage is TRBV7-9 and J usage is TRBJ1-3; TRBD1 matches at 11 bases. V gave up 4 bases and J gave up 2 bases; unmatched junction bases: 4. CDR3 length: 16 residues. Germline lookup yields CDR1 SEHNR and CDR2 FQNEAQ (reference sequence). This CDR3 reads CASSSPGQGAGNTIYF. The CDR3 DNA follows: TGTGCCAGCAGCTCCCCGGGACAGGGGGCTGGAAACACCATATATTTT.

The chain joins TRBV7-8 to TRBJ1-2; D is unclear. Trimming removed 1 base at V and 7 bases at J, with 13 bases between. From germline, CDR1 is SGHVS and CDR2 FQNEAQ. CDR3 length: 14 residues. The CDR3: CASSLGVSAVGYTF. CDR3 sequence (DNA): TGTGCCAGCAGCTTAGGAGTATCGGCCGTTGGCTACACCTTC.

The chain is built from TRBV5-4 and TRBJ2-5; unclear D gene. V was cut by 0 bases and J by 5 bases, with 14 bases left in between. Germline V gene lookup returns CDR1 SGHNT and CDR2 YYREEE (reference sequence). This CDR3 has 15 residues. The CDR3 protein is CASSLAALTEETQYF. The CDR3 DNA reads TGTGCCAGCAGCTTGGCCGCACTCACGGAGGAGACCCAGTACTTC.

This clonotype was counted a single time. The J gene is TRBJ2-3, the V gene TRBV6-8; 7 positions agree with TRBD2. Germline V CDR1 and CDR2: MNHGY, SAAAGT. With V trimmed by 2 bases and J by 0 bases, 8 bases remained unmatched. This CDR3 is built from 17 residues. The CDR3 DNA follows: TGTGCCAGCAGTTACCCCGGGGAGGGGACCAGCACAGATACGCAGTATTTT. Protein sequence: CASSYPGEGTSTDTQYF.

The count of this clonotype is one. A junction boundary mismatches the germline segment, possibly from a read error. In DNA, the CDR3 is TGCGGCGTTCAAGCGGGGGGCGTAAACCAAGAGACCCAGTACTTC. Translation gives CGVQAGGVNQETQYF. The rearrangement uses TRBV29-1 and TRBJ2-5; 9 positions match TRBD2. The CDR3 is made up of 15 amino acids. Germline CDR1 SQVTM, CDR2 ANQGSEA.

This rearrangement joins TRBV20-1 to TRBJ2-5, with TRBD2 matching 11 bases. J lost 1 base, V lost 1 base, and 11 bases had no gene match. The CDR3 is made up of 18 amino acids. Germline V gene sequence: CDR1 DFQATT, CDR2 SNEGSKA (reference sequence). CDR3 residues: CSARVIEGGLAVQETQYF. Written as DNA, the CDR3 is TGCAGTGCTAGAGTAATTGAGGGGGGACTAGCGGTCCAAGAGACCCAGTACTTC.

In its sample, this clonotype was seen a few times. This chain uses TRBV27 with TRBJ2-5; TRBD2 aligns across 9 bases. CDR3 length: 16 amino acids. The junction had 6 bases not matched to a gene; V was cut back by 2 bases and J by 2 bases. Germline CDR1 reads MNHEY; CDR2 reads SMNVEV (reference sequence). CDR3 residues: CASSLRAGGEQETQYF. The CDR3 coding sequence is TGTGCCAGCAGTTTAAGAGCGGGGGGCGAGCAAGAGACCCAGTACTTC.

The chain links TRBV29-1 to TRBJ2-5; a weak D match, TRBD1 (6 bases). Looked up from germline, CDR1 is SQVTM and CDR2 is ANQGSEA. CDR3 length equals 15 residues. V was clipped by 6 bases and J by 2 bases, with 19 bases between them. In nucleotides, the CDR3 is TGCAGCGTGGAACTCCGGACAGAGATACAAGAGACCCAGTACTTC. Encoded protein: CSVELRTEIQETQYF.

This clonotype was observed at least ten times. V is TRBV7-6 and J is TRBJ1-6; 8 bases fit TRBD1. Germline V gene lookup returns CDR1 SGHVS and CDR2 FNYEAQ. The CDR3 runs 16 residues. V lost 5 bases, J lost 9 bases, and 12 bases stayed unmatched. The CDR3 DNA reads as TGTGCCAGCAGCAACGATCAGGGGGCGCGGGTTTCACCCCTCCACTTT. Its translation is CASSNDQGARVSPLHF.

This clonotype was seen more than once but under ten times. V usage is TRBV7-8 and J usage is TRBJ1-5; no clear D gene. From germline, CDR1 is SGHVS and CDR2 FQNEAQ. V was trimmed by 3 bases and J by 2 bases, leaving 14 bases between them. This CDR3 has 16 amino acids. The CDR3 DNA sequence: TGTGCCAGCAGCTTGGAACGGGTATCGGGCAATCAGCCCCAGCATTTT. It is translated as CASSLERVSGNQPQHF.

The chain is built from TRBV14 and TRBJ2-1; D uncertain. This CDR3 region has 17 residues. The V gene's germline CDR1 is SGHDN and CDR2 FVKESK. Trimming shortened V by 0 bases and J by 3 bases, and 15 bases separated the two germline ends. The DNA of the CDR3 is TGTGCCAGCAGCCAAGATGAAGTTGGTGGCGGCTACAATGAGCAGTTCTTC. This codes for CASSQDEVGGGYNEQFF.